A single sample is the source of the 32 T cell receptor beta chains below, sequenced in a study of tumor-infiltrating lymphocytes in glioblastoma multiforme. TCR beta libraries were built from RNA through three nested multiplex PCR rounds using modified ARM-PCR. A single record per CDR3 protein comes from TCRdb applying MiXCR to the multiplex PCR reads. The table shows tens of thousands of distinct CDR3 sequences, with 60% to 65% occurring only once. The material sequenced was brain tumor tissue. The receptors stem from a male donor with glioblastoma.

This clonotype was detected a few times. The germline gene is not matched at one end of the junction; a read error may be the cause. The genes are TRBV6-1 and TRBJ2-7; the D is unclear. In germline, CDR1 is MNHNS, CDR2 SASEGT. The CDR3 contains 12 residues. DNA of the CDR3: TGTGCCAGTAGTGAAATTGTCTACGAGCAGTACTTC. This encodes CASSEIVYEQYF.

Notes on this clonotype: Since no conserved phenylalanine or tryptophan closes the CDR3, a read error is the likely cause. This chain joins TRBV6-5 and TRBJ2-3; no clear D. This CDR3 is built from 15 residues. CDR1 is MNHEY, CDR2 SVGAGI, per germline. The CDR3 loop is CTSSVQTSRTDTQYL. The CDR3 coding sequence is TGTACCAGCAGCGTCCAGACCTCCAGGACAGATACGCAGTATCTT.

The rearrangement links TRBV7-2 to TRBJ1-4, with D possibly TRBD1 on 5 matching bases. The CDR3 extends over 14 amino acids. The ends were cut back, 5 bases at V and 11 bases at J, with 18 bases in the middle. Germline V gene sequence: CDR1 SGHTA, CDR2 FQGNSA. CDR3 DNA sequence: TGTGCCAGCAGCCCAGGCGGGACGGTTGGGAAACTGTTTTTT. Residues: CASSPGGTVGKLFF.

This sequence joins TRBV6-1 and TRBJ1-1; 10 positions match TRBD1. The CDR3 is 13 residues long. Germline V lookup: CDR1 MNHNS, CDR2 SASEGT. CDR3 coding DNA: TGTGTCAACATCGGACAGGGGGGGACTGAAGCTTTCTTT. As protein: CVNIGQGGTEAFF.

This clonotype was detected only once. A read error may account for a junction end that differs from germline. This chain joins TRBV20-1 and TRBJ2-3; 11 nucleotides match TRBD2. Germline lookup yields CDR1 DFQATT and CDR2 SNEGSKA (reference sequence). The CDR3 spans 16 residues. The CDR3 protein is CSAGRLAGGSTETQYF. The CDR3 coding sequence is TGCAGTGCTGGCAGGTTAGCGGGAGGGAGCACAGAAACGCAGTATTTT.

This clonotype rates as medium-sized. The gene calls are TRBV20-1 and TRBJ1-5; D is possibly TRBD1 (6 bases). CDR1 DFQATT and CDR2 SNEGSKA come from the germline V gene (reference sequence). This CDR3 has 12 amino acids. V lost 5 bases and J 6 bases, leaving 11 bases between the germline ends. CDR3: CSARLQGQPQHF. The CDR3 coding sequence is TGCAGTGCTCGATTACAGGGTCAGCCCCAGCATTTT.

This clonotype was recorded many times. The chain employs TRBV7-8 and TRBJ2-5; the D is unclear. CDR1 is SGHVS, CDR2 FQNEAQ, per germline. Trimming took off 3 bases at V and 2 bases at J, with 13 bases between the two ends. CDR3 size: 15 residues. The chain's CDR3 is CASSFSLGQQETQYF. The CDR3 DNA follows: TGTGCCAGCAGCTTCAGTTTAGGGCAGCAAGAGACCCAGTACTTC.

Note on this clonotype: The germline gene is not matched at one end of the junction; a read error may be the cause. This CDR3 is CASTPAGAPYNSTLHF. As DNA, the CDR3 is TGTGCCAGCACCCCGGCCGGCGCTCCCTATAATTCAACCCTCCACTTT. V is TRBV6-1 and J is TRBJ1-6; D unclear. The CDR3 is made up of 16 amino acids. From germline, CDR1 is MNHNS and CDR2 SASEGT.

In the case of this clonotype: Relative to the germline gene, one junction end is altered; a read error may explain this. The rearrangement links TRBV10-2 to TRBJ2-1; 12 nucleotides align to TRBD2. This CDR3 is 20 amino acids long. Germline V gives CDR1 WSHSY, CDR2 SAAADI. The CDR3, as DNA: TGCGCCAGCAGTGATGCGTATAGGACTAGCGGGATGGGCTCCTCCAATGAGCAGTTCTTC. Translating gives CASSDAYRTSGMGSSNEQFF.

A word on this clonotype: The limits of the CDR3 on the DNA are not certain, so only TCRdb's listed CDR3 is given. The V gene is TRBV29-1, the J gene TRBJ2-1; no check of the table's D call, TRBD1, against the DNA was made. Germline loops: CDR1 SQVTM, CDR2 ANQGSEA. The CDR3 adds up to 13 amino acids, both ends counted. The CDR3 loop is CSFGQGAFNEQFF.

At least ten counts were recorded for this clonotype. This chain joins TRBV6-5 and TRBJ2-7; D ambiguous. Per germline, CDR1 MNHEY and CDR2 SVGAGI. Trimming pared 0 bases from V and 5 bases from J, leaving 14 bases between. This CDR3 comprises 15 residues. The CDR3 loop is CASSYSMHQAHEQYF. Written as DNA, the CDR3 is TGTGCCAGCAGTTACTCGATGCATCAGGCCCACGAGCAGTACTTC.

With regard to this clonotype: The junction and the germline gene differ at one end; a read error may be behind it. The rearrangement uses TRBV29-1 and TRBJ1-6; D gene unclear. Germline V gene data show CDR1 as SQVTM and CDR2 as ANQGSEA. This CDR3 spans 13 amino acids. CDR3 nucleotides: TGCAGCGTTGCCAGAGGCAGAGAATCACCCCTCCTCTTT. The encoded protein is CSVARGRESPLLF.

About this clonotype itself: Germline is not matched at one junction end, which may reflect a read error. The V gene is TRBV20-1, the J gene TRBJ2-7; the D gene is possibly TRBD2 (5 bases). Germline assignment: CDR1 DFQATT and CDR2 SNEGSKA (reference sequence). The CDR3 extends over 15 amino acids. The CDR3 region has the DNA TGCAGTGCTAGAGACCCGGCCACAAATGACTACGAGCGGTATTTC. Translating gives CSARDPATNDYERYF.

CDR3 region: CASSPRTGTYEQYF. Here the CDR3 DNA reads TGTGCCAGCAGCCCACGGACGGGGACCTACGAGCAGTACTTC. V gene TRBV11-3 combines with J gene TRBJ2-7; perhaps TRBD2 as D (5 bases). Trimming stripped 5 bases from V and 2 bases from J, with 13 bases between. The CDR3 covers 14 residues. Germline CDR1 and CDR2: SGHNT and YENEEA.

Here the CDR3 DNA reads TGTGCCAGCAGCCAACCCGGGGCTGAAGCTTTCTTT. Translating gives CASSQPGAEAFF. The chain recombines TRBV3-1 with TRBJ1-1; D ambiguous. V lost 2 bases and J lost 6, with 7 bases in between. CDR1 LGHDT and CDR2 YNNKEL come from the germline V gene (reference sequence). The CDR3 has 12 amino acids.

On this clonotype: Since no conserved phenylalanine or tryptophan closes the CDR3, a read error is the likely cause. J is TRBJ2-2 and V is TRBV19, with a weak D call TRBD1 (5 bases). The CDR3 is made up of 16 amino acids. CDR1 is LNHDA, CDR2 SQIVND, per germline (reference sequence). CDR3: CVSSMWGSSNTGELFS. The CDR3 DNA reads as TGTGTCAGTAGTATGTGGGGCAGTTCGAACACCGGGGAGCTGTTTTCT.

A few counts support this clonotype. The J gene is TRBJ2-7, the V gene TRBV11-3; TRBD2 matches at 10 bases. This CDR3 is 15 amino acids long. The ends lost 3 bases at V and 3 bases at J; junction bases unmatched: 5. Looked up from germline, CDR1 is SGHNT and CDR2 is YENEEA. The CDR3 here is CASSFLAGGNYEQYF. The CDR3 nucleotides read TGTGCCAGCAGCTTCTTAGCGGGAGGAAACTACGAGCAGTACTTC.

As concerns this clonotype: Because the CDR3 is missing its conserved closing phenylalanine or tryptophan, this is likely a read error. The chain combines TRBV11-2 with TRBJ2-3; D uncertain. The CDR3 sequence is 15 residues long. The germline V gene has CDR1 SGHAT and CDR2 FQNNGV. V was shortened by 9 bases and J by 5 bases, with 21 bases between the two germline ends. CDR3 nucleotides: TGTGCCAGTAACTACCGGGCTCAGAAGGGAGATACGCAGTATCTT. Its protein product is CASNYRAQKGDTQYL.

As regards this clonotype: A much larger clone sits a single nucleotide away, making a read error possible. The rearrangement links TRBV5-1 to TRBJ2-5, with D possibly matching TRBD1 (6 bases). Trimming shortened V by 5 bases and J by 4 bases, and 15 bases separated the two germline ends. This CDR3 has 14 residues. The germline gives CDR1 SGHRS, CDR2 YFSETQ. The CDR3 nucleotides are TGCGCCAGCAGGCTCGGATGGACAGCAGAGACCCAGTACTTC. This translates into CASRLGWTAETQYF.

A word on this clonotype: One end of the junction is discordant with germline, which a read error may explain. CDR3 bases: TGTGCCATCATTGAGTTGGGGGGCAGGGCTAACACTGAAGCTTTCTTT. Amino acid sequence: CAIIELGGRANTEAFF. This sequence joins TRBV10-3 and TRBJ1-1; D possibly corresponds to TRBD1 (6 bases). CDR3 length: 16 residues. Germline CDR1 ENHRY, CDR2 SYGVKD.

Regarding this clonotype: An end of the junction does not agree with germline; a read error may underlie this. This chain uses TRBV10-2 with TRBJ1-3; the D gene is possibly TRBD1 (5 bases). Germline CDR1 and CDR2: WSHSY and SAAADI. The CDR3 loop spans 15 amino acids. The DNA for the CDR3 is TGCGTCAGCAATGCACCTGACAGAACTGGAAACACCATATATTTT. Translating gives CVSNAPDRTGNTIYF.

The chain joins TRBV11-2 to TRBJ2-1; 9 nucleotides line up with TRBD1. V trimming: 2 bases; J trimming: 2 bases; junction bases outside the gene matches: 4. This CDR3 spans 16 amino acids. Germline lookup yields CDR1 SGHAT and CDR2 FQNNGV. The CDR3 reads CASSLKGTGPYNEQFF. The CDR3, as DNA: TGTGCCAGCAGCTTAAAAGGGACAGGGCCCTACAATGAGCAGTTCTTC.

As for this clonotype: A read error may produce the germline difference seen at one junction end. The chain combines TRBV29-1 with TRBJ1-4; D gene unclear. The length of the CDR3 is 12 residues. The germline gives CDR1 SQVTM, CDR2 ANQGSEA. This chain's CDR3 is CSVKPINEKLLF. The CDR3 DNA is TGCAGCGTTAAGCCAATTAATGAAAAACTGTTGTTT.

A remark on this clonotype: A read error may explain this, as a much larger clone is one base away. Without the conserved terminal phenylalanine or tryptophan, this CDR3 likely stems from a read error. This rearrangement joins TRBV5-1 to TRBJ1-4; perhaps TRBD1 as D (5 bases). This CDR3 is built from 12 residues. Trimming removed 4 bases from V and 8 bases from J, with 9 bases in between. Germline V gene sequence: CDR1 SGHRS, CDR2 YFSETQ. CDR3 sequence reads: CASSPQGEKLFY. CDR3 coding DNA: TGCGCCAGCAGCCCGCAGGGAGAAAAACTGTTTTAT.

For this clonotype: Given a much more abundant clone one base away, this may be a read error. The rearrangement links TRBV10-3 to TRBJ2-3; D unclear. Germline CDR1 ENHRY, CDR2 SYGVKD. The CDR3 sequence is 13 residues long. The CDR3 DNA follows: TGTGCCTTCAGTGAACCGGGTTCGGATACGCAGTGTTTT. Amino acids: CAFSEPGSDTQCF.

The chain combines TRBV6-6 with TRBJ1-5; no clear D gene. The CDR3 spans 16 residues. Germline V lookup: CDR1 MNHNY, CDR2 SVGAGI (reference sequence). V was shortened by 11 bases and J by 3 bases, with 23 bases between the two germline ends. The CDR3 bases are TGTGCCGTCAGCCTCCCGGCGGGAAAAAACAATCAGCCCCAGCATTTT. Its protein product is CAVSLPAGKNNQPQHF.

Concerning this clonotype itself: Relative to the germline gene, one junction end is altered; a read error may explain this. This chain joins TRBV29-1 and TRBJ2-5; 13 nucleotides line up with TRBD2. The germline CDR1 and CDR2 sequences are SQVTM and ANQGSEA. The CDR3 contains 15 residues. CDR3 protein: CSVEPTSGRLGTQYF. As DNA, the CDR3 is TGCAGCGTCGAACCGACTAGCGGGAGGTTGGGGACCCAGTATTTC.

This clonotype was picked up one time. Because the CDR3's place on the DNA is in doubt, the DNA is left out and the CDR3 is given as listed by TCRdb. The V call is TRBV7-9, the J call TRBJ1-1. Germline V CDR1 and CDR2: SEHNR, FQNEAQ (reference sequence). The CDR3 comprises 17 residues, both ends counted. This CDR3 is CASSLFRVGFGNTEAFF.

The sample holds many counts of this clonotype. The chain uses TRBV12-3 or TRBV12-4 and TRBJ2-7, with D possibly TRBD2 on 6 matching bases. CDR3 length: 13 residues. V lost 0 bases and J lost 6, with 9 bases in between. CDR3 DNA sequence: TGTGCCAGCAGTTTAGCGGCGGGAATCGAGCAGTACTTC. Its protein product is CASSLAAGIEQYF.

About this clonotype: One end of the junction varies from germline; a read error may be responsible. The chain is built from TRBV7-8 and TRBJ1-4, with TRBD1 matching over 8 bases. CDR3 length: 16 amino acids. Germline-derived CDR1 and CDR2 are SGHVS and FQNEAQ. The CDR3 region is CASSFRQGFSNGKLFF. The CDR3 region has the DNA TGTGCCAGCAGCTTCCGACAGGGGTTCTCTAATGGAAAACTGTTTTTT.

In its sample, this clonotype is medium-sized (0.01 to 0.1%). This chain links TRBV6-5 with TRBJ1-3; 9 bases agree with TRBD1. The CDR3 is 19 residues long. Germline CDR1 MNHEY, CDR2 SVGAGI. V lost 5 bases, J lost 0 bases, and 14 bases stayed unmatched. The CDR3 here is CASSGFLGTGKGSGNTIYF. In DNA form, the CDR3 reads TGTGCCAGCAGTGGCTTTTTAGGGACAGGGAAAGGCTCTGGAAACACCATATATTTT.

This clonotype was found many times. V is TRBV6-1 and J is TRBJ1-3, with no clear D. In germline, CDR1 is MNHNS, CDR2 SASEGT. This CDR3 contains 14 residues. With 4 bases removed from V and 0 bases from J, the gap between germline ends came to 7 bases. CDR3 region: CASSVFSSGNTIYF. The CDR3 coding sequence is TGTGCCAGCAGTGTTTTCAGCTCTGGAAACACCATATATTTT.